This T cell receptor beta chain was captured in a study of response to subunit inactivated influenza vaccine. TCRdb reprocessed the RT-PCR reads via MiXCR and lists one record per CDR3 protein. The repertoire includes fewer than 700,000 distinct CDR3 sequences, 10% to 15% of them detected once, and over 10% sits in the top ten. Study conclusions and caveats: That few new T cells are recruited by each seasonal influenza vaccination was the authors' suggestion.

On this clonotype itself: The antigen remains undetermined.

The CDR3 length is 12 residues. The germline V gene has CDR1 SGHTA and CDR2 FQGNSA. The V and J ends lost 4 bases and 9 bases respectively, with 12 bases between them. V usage is TRBV7-2 and J usage is TRBJ1-2, with unresolved D. The material sequenced was PBMCs from blood, taken about 40 days after vaccination. This receptor was identified in a man aged 45-65 years who received an inactivated influenza vaccine. The CDR3 is CASSYQSSSYTF. CDR3 in DNA: TGTGCCAGCAGCTACCAAAGCTCGAGCTACACCTTC. The complete variable domain, with remaining parts taken from reference TRBV7-2 and TRBJ1-2, reads GAGVSQSPSNKVTEKGKDVELRCDPISGHTALYWYRQSLGQGLEFLIYFQGNSAPDKSGLPSDRFSAERTGGSVSTLTIQRTQQEDSAVYLCASSYQSSSYTFGSGTRLTVV.